The clone carrying this T cell receptor (beta chain) was detected ten times or more. The antigen is not known. The data stem from a study of T cell repertoires in cytomegalovirus infection. On the study more broadly: Shared public TCR beta signatures pointed to both CMV infection and a matching HLA type. Study-level points and caveats: HLA-C-restricted CMV clonotypes gave the most frequent clonotype in two of eight donors. Pooled public TCR beta family frequency picked out CMV carriers with the relevant HLA.

TCRdb re-called the reads with MiXCR, one entry per CDR3 protein. The sample includes a few hundred thousand distinct CDR3 sequences, over 15% of them seen just once. The length of the CDR3 is 13 residues. The V gene end was trimmed by 10 bases and the J gene end by 4 bases; junction bases not matched to a gene: 9. The germline V gene encodes CDR1 ENHRY and CDR2 SYGVKD. The clonotype originates from a human donor in good health (CMV status not recorded). Some clones in this sample may be carry-over from other donors' samples. The material sequenced was PBMCs. The chain links TRBV10-3 to TRBJ2-7; 8 bases are shared with TRBD1. CDR3 in amino acids: CATQGQGAYEQYF. CDR3 DNA sequence: TGTGCCACCCAGGGGCAGGGGGCTTACGAGCAGTACTTC.